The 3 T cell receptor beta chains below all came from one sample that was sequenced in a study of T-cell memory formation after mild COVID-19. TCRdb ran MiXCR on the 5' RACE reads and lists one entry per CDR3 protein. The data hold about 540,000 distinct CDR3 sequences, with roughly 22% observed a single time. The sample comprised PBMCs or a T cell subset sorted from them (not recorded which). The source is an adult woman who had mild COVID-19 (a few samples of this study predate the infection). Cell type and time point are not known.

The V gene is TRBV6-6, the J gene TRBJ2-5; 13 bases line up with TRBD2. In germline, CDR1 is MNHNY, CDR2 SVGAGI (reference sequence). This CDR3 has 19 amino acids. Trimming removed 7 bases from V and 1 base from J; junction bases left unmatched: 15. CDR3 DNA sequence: TGTGCCAGCACCCTTCACTTTCAAGGGACTAGCGGGGTCCAAGAGACCCAGTACTTC. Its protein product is CASTLHFQGTSGVQETQYF.

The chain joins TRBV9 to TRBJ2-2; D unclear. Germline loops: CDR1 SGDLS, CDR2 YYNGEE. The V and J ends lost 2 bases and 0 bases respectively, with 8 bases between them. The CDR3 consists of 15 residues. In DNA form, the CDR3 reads TGTGCCAGCAGCGTCTCCTGGGCGAACACCGGGGAGCTGTTTTTT. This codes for CASSVSWANTGELFF.

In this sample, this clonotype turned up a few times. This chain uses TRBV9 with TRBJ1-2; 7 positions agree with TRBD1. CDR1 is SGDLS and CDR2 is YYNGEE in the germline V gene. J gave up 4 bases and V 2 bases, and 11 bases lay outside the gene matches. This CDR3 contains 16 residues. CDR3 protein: CASSVVDRQYLYGYTF. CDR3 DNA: TGTGCCAGCAGCGTCGTGGACAGGCAATATCTCTATGGCTACACCTTC.